This TCR beta chain was captured by sequencing in a study of T cell responses to AZD1222 COVID-19 vaccine. Study-wide points: Vaccine-related CD4 TCRs covered spike, predominating at 160-218 and 743-854. There were repertoire samples only from the period after the peak T cell response. As reported, nearly half of all spike-specific TCRs target variant regions that are unmutated.

This CDR3 region has 18 residues. Germline V gives CDR1 ENHRY, CDR2 SYGVKD. Between the trimmed V and J ends, which lost 0 bases and 0 bases, there was a span of 15 bases. Comments on this clone: The antigen is unknown.

The table came from immunoSEQ multiplex PCR; TCRdb's copy has only in-frame clones and leaves some out. The sample includes 150,000 to 200,000 clones, approximately 89% of them seen just once. The specimen was peripheral blood, collected on day 0 of AZD1222 vaccination. V is TRBV10-3 and J is TRBJ2-1; D might be TRBD2 (6 bases). The TCR originated in an adult in good health. The CDR3 loop reads CAISESIGPGVSYNEQFF. CDR3 nucleotides: TGTGCCATCAGTGAGTCGATAGGTCCGGGGGTCTCCTACAATGAGCAGTTCTTC.